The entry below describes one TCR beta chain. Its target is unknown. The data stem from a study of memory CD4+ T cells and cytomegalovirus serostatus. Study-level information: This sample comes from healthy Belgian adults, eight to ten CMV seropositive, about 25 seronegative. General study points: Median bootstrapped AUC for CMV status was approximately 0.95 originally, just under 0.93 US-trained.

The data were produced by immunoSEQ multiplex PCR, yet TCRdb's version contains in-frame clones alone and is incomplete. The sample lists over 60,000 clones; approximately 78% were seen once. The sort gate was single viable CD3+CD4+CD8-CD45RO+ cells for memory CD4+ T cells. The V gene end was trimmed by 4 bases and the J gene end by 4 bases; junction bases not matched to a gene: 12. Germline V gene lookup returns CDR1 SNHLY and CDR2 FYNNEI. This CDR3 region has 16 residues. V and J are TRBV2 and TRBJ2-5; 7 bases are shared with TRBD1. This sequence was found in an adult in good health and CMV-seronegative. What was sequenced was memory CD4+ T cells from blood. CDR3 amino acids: CASSGRNRGGGETQYF. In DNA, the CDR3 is TGTGCCAGCAGTGGACGAAACAGGGGCGGTGGAGAGACCCAGTACTTC.